The 27 T cell receptor beta chains reported below all come from one sample, sequenced in a study of T cell responses to AZD1222 COVID-19 vaccine (dated by TCRdb to about 2021). The time point label on this specimen signifies: about 28 days (+/-7) after the second vaccine dose. The protocol used for the library was the immunoSEQ multiplex PCR assay. This is the immuneACCESS table as TCRdb keeps it, with only in-frame sequences that have V and J called. A part of the clones is gone; compared with another copy, unresolved V genes explain less than half, and the rest is unexplained. The sample yields 65,000 to 80,000 clones; roughly four fifths were counted once. About 1.3% of the sample is in the top ten clones. The sequencing here drew on peripheral blood, taken 28 days after the second AZD1222 dose. The receptors come from an adult who received the AZD1222 COVID-19 vaccine.

The chain has TRBV27 and TRBJ2-2; maybe TRBD1 (5 bases). The CDR3 length is 13 residues. Trimming pared 5 bases from V and 5 bases from J, leaving 9 bases between. Germline V lookup: CDR1 MNHEY, CDR2 SMNVEV (reference sequence). The CDR3 is CASSRQTTGELFF. The CDR3 nucleotides are TGTGCCAGCAGTCGACAGACAACCGGGGAGCTGTTTTTT.

The V and J genes are TRBV27 and TRBJ1-2; 7 bases line up with TRBD1. The CDR3 spans 13 residues. Germline CDR1 reads MNHEY; CDR2 reads SMNVEV (reference sequence). The J segment lost 7 bases and the V segment lost 2 bases, leaving 4 bases of the junction unmatched. CDR3 sequence: CASSLGTGVGYTF. The CDR3 DNA sequence: TGTGCCAGCAGTTTAGGAACAGGGGTTGGCTACACCTTC.

This clone appeared once. This chain uses TRBV3-1 (or the pseudogene TRBV3-2) with TRBJ2-5; tentatively, D is TRBD1 (5 bases). The CDR3 extends over 15 amino acids. CDR1 is LGHDT, CDR2 YNNKEL, per germline (reference sequence). The V and J ends lost 4 bases and 0 bases respectively, with 12 bases between them. CDR3 bases: TGTGCCAGCAGCCCGCTCTCAGGGAACCAAGAGACCCAGTACTTC. Protein: CASSPLSGNQETQYF.

This clone was picked up a small number of times. This chain joins TRBV7-2 and TRBJ2-1; D possibly corresponds to TRBD1 (6 bases). The CDR3 has 14 amino acids. V was cut by 1 base and J by 6 bases, with 10 bases left in between. From germline, CDR1 is SGHTA and CDR2 FQGNSA. The CDR3 DNA follows: TGTGCCAGCAGCTTAGGAGGCAGGGGCAATGAGCAGTTCTTC. Its translation: CASSLGGRGNEQFF.

In DNA, the CDR3 is TGTGCCAGTACCATAGACAGGGTCGGGGCTGAAGCTTTCTTT. This encodes CASTIDRVGAEAFF. This chain joins TRBV19 and TRBJ1-1; the match to TRBD1 covers 7 bases. Germline V gene data show CDR1 as LNHDA and CDR2 as SQIVND (reference sequence). The CDR3 loop spans 14 amino acids. Losses at the gene ends were 7 bases for V and 6 bases for J; bases not matched to a gene: 11.

V and J are TRBV10-3 and TRBJ1-3, with D unresolved. This CDR3 contains 13 residues. Germline V gene lookup returns CDR1 ENHRY and CDR2 SYGVKD. V was trimmed by 9 bases and J by 0 bases, leaving 9 bases between them. CDR3 region: CAMSQYSGNTIYF. The CDR3 bases are TGTGCCATGAGCCAGTACTCTGGAAACACCATATATTTT.

This clone was counted only a few times. The genes are TRBV2 and TRBJ2-1; 7 nucleotides align to TRBD1. The CDR3 is made up of 17 amino acids. CDR1 is SNHLY, CDR2 FYNNEI, per germline. The ends lost 9 bases at V and 4 bases at J; junction bases unmatched: 18. The CDR3 loop is CARALLPGQNLYNEQFF. The CDR3 DNA sequence: TGTGCCAGGGCCCTGCTTCCGGGACAGAACCTTTACAATGAGCAGTTCTTC.

V is TRBV28 and J is TRBJ2-5; 14 nucleotides agree with TRBD2. V lost 3 bases to trimming and J lost 14 bases; unmatched junction nucleotides: 20. In germline, CDR1 is MDHEN, CDR2 SYDVKM. CDR3 length: 18 amino acids. Here the CDR3 reads CASSLGLAGATLQEIRYF. The CDR3 bases are TGTGCCAGCAGTTTGGGACTAGCGGGAGCGACCCTCCAAGAGATTCGATACTTC. Combining the CDR3 with reference TRBV28 and TRBJ2-5 gives the whole variable domain DVKVTQSSRYLVKRTGEKVFLECVQDMDHENMFWYRQDPGLGLRLIYFSYDVKMKEKGDIPEGYSVSREKKERFSLILESASTNQTSMYLCASSLGLAGATLQEIRYFGPGTRLLVL.

The rearrangement links TRBV5-1 to TRBJ2-7, with TRBD2 matching over 11 bases. CDR3 length equals 16 residues. Germline CDR1 and CDR2: SGHRS and YFSETQ. The ends lost 5 bases at V and 3 bases at J; junction bases unmatched: 10. CDR3 DNA: TGCGCCAGCAGGCCCTCACTTCTAGCGGGAGGCTACGAGCAGTACTTC. This encodes CASRPSLLAGGYEQYF. Using reference TRBV5-1 and TRBJ2-7 for the parts outside the CDR3, the full variable domain is KAGVTQTPRYLIKTRGQQVTLSCSPISGHRSVSWYQQTPGQGLQFLFEYFSETQRNKGNFPGRFSGRQFSNSRSEMNVSTLELGDSALYLCASRPSLLAGGYEQYFGPGTRLTVT.

The rearrangement uses TRBV3-1 (or the pseudogene TRBV3-2) and TRBJ1-6; D gene ambiguous. The V end was cut by 3 bases, the J end by 8 bases, with 5 bases between. The CDR3 spans 12 residues. CDR1 and CDR2 (germline): LGHDT, YNNKEL (reference sequence). CDR3 residues: CASSQVHSPLHF. In DNA form, the CDR3 reads TGTGCCAGCAGCCAGGTCCATTCACCCCTCCACTTT.

The chain combines TRBV11-3 with TRBJ2-2; D is possibly TRBD1 or TRBD2 (5 bases each). This CDR3 spans 18 amino acids. CDR1 is SGHNT, CDR2 YENEEA, per germline. With 0 bases removed from V and 2 bases from J, the gap between germline ends came to 16 bases. CDR3 bases: TGTGCCAGCAGCTTAGACGGGCTGGGGACGGTAAACACCGGGGAGCTGTTTTTT. Its translation is CASSLDGLGTVNTGELFF.

The chain couples TRBV6-2 or TRBV6-3 to TRBJ2-2, with unresolved D. The CDR3 runs to 16 residues. With 5 bases removed from V and 0 bases from J, the gap between germline ends came to 13 bases. Germline V gene data show CDR1 as MNHEY and CDR2 as SVGEGT. The CDR3: CASSVPYYANTGELFF. CDR3 nucleotide sequence: TGTGCCAGCAGTGTCCCCTACTACGCGAACACCGGGGAGCTGTTTTTT.

The rearrangement joins TRBV28 to TRBJ1-1; the D gene is possibly TRBD1 (6 bases). Trimming took 5 bases from V and 7 from J, leaving 23 bases between them. The CDR3 is 16 residues long. Per the germline V gene, CDR1 is MDHEN and CDR2 is SYDVKM. The DNA for the CDR3 is TGTGCCAGCAGTGCCGATAAGTTTGGGGGGCTAAATGAAGCTTTCTTT. Amino acids: CASSADKFGGLNEAFF.

The chain recombines TRBV24-1 with TRBJ1-1, with TRBD1 matching over 11 bases. Germline V gives CDR1 KGHDR, CDR2 SFDVKD. There are 13 residues in the CDR3. V lost 5 bases, J lost 11 bases, and 6 bases stayed unmatched. The CDR3 DNA sequence: TGTGCCACCAGTGCCAGGACAGGGGGCGAGGCTTTCTTT. The encoded protein is CATSARTGGEAFF.

The chain couples TRBV19 to TRBJ1-1, with D tentatively TRBD1 (6 bases). The germline V and J ends were trimmed by 11 bases and 3 bases, with 16 bases remaining between them. The CDR3 sequence is 13 residues long. CDR1 and CDR2 from the germline V gene are LNHDA and SQIVND (reference sequence). The CDR3 region is CAVSTGWDTEAFF. DNA of the CDR3: TGTGCCGTGTCAACAGGGTGGGACACTGAAGCTTTCTTT.

The chain has TRBV27 and TRBJ2-1; tentative D call: TRBD2 (7 bases). CDR1 MNHEY and CDR2 SMNVEV come from the germline V gene (reference sequence). This CDR3 has 17 residues. V was pared by 0 bases and J by 0 bases, with 12 bases between. The CDR3 DNA reads as TGTGCCAGCAGTTTATCGGGGCGGGGGCGCTCCTACAATGAGCAGTTCTTC. It specifies CASSLSGRGRSYNEQFF.

V gene TRBV18 combines with J gene TRBJ1-1, with 7 nucleotides matching TRBD1. V dropped 2 bases and J dropped 0; count of bases not matched to a gene: 6. The CDR3 loop spans 16 amino acids. Germline V gene lookup returns CDR1 KGHSH and CDR2 LQKENI. CDR3 sequence reads: CASSPGQARMNTEAFF. The CDR3 nucleotides read TGTGCCAGCTCACCAGGACAGGCCCGAATGAACACTGAAGCTTTCTTT.

The rearrangement links TRBV5-1 to TRBJ1-1; D gene ambiguous. The germline CDR1 and CDR2 sequences are SGHRS and YFSETQ. The CDR3 contains 15 residues. V lost 0 bases and J 1 base, leaving 10 bases between the germline ends. The CDR3 sequence is CASSLAGTWNTEAFF. The CDR3 coding sequence is TGCGCCAGCAGCTTGGCAGGCACGTGGAACACTGAAGCTTTCTTT.

The chain couples TRBV12-5 to TRBJ1-2; no definite D call. Germline V gives CDR1 LGHNT, CDR2 FRNRAP. The CDR3 length is 13 residues. V lost 1 base to trimming and J lost 0 bases, with 3 bases between them. Here the CDR3 reads CASGLGTNYGYTF. CDR3 DNA: TGTGCTAGTGGTTTGGGCACTAACTATGGCTACACCTTC.

This clone was recorded only once. The CDR3 sequence: CASSYRERYNEQFF. The CDR3 coding sequence is TGTGCCAGCAGTTACCGGGAGCGCTACAATGAGCAGTTCTTC. The J gene is TRBJ2-1, the V gene TRBV6-2 or TRBV6-3; D might be TRBD2 (6 bases). The V and J ends lost 2 bases and 3 bases respectively, with 8 bases between them. CDR1 and CDR2 from the germline V gene are MNHEY and SVGEGT. CDR3 length: 14 residues.

The rearrangement joins TRBV7-8 to TRBJ2-2; D gene uncertain. The V end was cut by 8 bases, the J end by 2 bases, with 15 bases between. Germline V CDR1 and CDR2: SGHVS, FQNEAQ. The CDR3 covers 15 residues. CDR3 sequence reads: CASRLTPPNTGELFF. For the CDR3, the DNA is TGTGCCAGCCGCCTCACCCCCCCTAACACCGGGGAGCTGTTTTTT.

The J gene is TRBJ2-1, the V gene TRBV5-5, with unresolved D. V was shortened by 4 bases and J by 0 bases, with 11 bases between the two germline ends. Germline V gene lookup returns CDR1 SGHKS and CDR2 YYEKEE (reference sequence). The CDR3 runs 15 residues. The CDR3 nucleotides read TGTGCCAGCAGCCCAGCTAGGAGCTCCTACAATGAGCAGTTCTTC. This gives the protein CASSPARSSYNEQFF.

The chain carries TRBV4-2 and TRBJ2-3, with 13 positions matching TRBD2. Germline V CDR1 and CDR2: LGHNA, YNFKEQ. The junction had 7 bases not matched to a gene; V was cut back by 2 bases and J by 5 bases. CDR3 size: 17 residues. DNA for the CDR3: TGTGCCAGCAGCCAAACCGGACTAGCGGGAGATCGAGATACGCAGTATTTT. Residues: CASSQTGLAGDRDTQYF.

The rearrangement joins TRBV4-1 to TRBJ2-2; TRBD2 agrees at 7 bases. Germline trimming cut 5 bases from V and 9 bases from J; bases unmatched to any gene: 9. Germline V gene sequence: CDR1 MGHRA, CDR2 YSYEKL. The CDR3 consists of 14 residues. DNA of the CDR3: TGCGCCAGCAGCAGGGTGGCGGGAGTGAGGGAGCTGTTTTTT. This codes for CASSRVAGVRELFF.

The genes are TRBV5-6 and TRBJ2-7; D gene unclear. V shed 4 bases and J shed 2 bases, with 7 bases lying between them. Germline V gene data show CDR1 as SGHDT and CDR2 as YYEEEE. The CDR3 consists of 12 residues. The CDR3 nucleotides read TGTGCCAGCAGCATCCCTACCTACGAGCAGTACTTC. Translation gives CASSIPTYEQYF. The full variable domain, completed using reference TRBV5-6 and TRBJ2-7, is DAGVTQSPTHLIKTRGQQVTLRCSPKSGHDTVSWYQQALGQGPQFIFQYYEEEERQRGNFPDRFSGHQFPNYSSELNVNALLLGDSALYLCASSIPTYEQYFGPGTRLTVT.

The chain is built from TRBV28 and TRBJ1-4, with D maybe TRBD1 (5 bases). This CDR3 is 14 amino acids long. Germline V gene sequence: CDR1 MDHEN, CDR2 SYDVKM. Trimming pared 8 bases from V and 0 bases from J, leaving 10 bases between. The CDR3 DNA follows: TGTGCCAGCGGGGCCACTTCAACTAATGAAAAACTGTTTTTT. It is translated as CASGATSTNEKLFF.

The J gene is TRBJ2-2, the V gene TRBV19; D may be TRBD1 or TRBD2 (5 bases each). Germline V gene lookup returns CDR1 LNHDA and CDR2 SQIVND (reference sequence). CDR3 size: 12 residues. V lost 8 bases and J lost 6, with 10 bases in between. The CDR3 nucleotides read TGTGCCAGTTCGAGGGGTTCCGGGGAGCTGTTTTTT. Its translation: CASSRGSGELFF.